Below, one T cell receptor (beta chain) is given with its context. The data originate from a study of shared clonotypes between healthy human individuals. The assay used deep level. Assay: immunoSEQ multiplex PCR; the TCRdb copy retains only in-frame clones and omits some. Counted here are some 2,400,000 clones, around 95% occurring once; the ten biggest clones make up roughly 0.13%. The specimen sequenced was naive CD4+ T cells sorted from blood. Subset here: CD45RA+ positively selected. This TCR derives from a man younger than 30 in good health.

The CDR3 spells CARNPRGGRYEQYF. CDR3 in DNA: TGTGCCAGGAATCCACGCGGGGGGAGGTACGAGCAGTACTTC. The chain joins TRBV13 to TRBJ2-7, with 8 bases matching TRBD2. The germline CDR1 and CDR2 sequences are PRHDT and FYEKMQ (reference sequence). Trimming took 9 bases from V and 4 from J; bases not matched to a gene: 11. CDR3 length: 14 residues.